The 4 T cell receptor beta chains listed next were all sequenced from one sample in a study of blood T cells in healthy people across ages. With a J-beta primer mix and a sample-barcoded 5' primer, a second PCR ran roughly 6 to 12 cycles. TCRdb fed the 5' RACE reads into MiXCR, producing one record per CDR3 protein. Of roughly 1,800,000 distinct CDR3 sequences in the sample, roughly 52% are singletons; the top ten hold approximately 2%. Sequencing was carried out using blood. The receptor source for this set is a woman aged 40 to 55 in good health.

In its sample, this clonotype was seen a few times. The gene calls are TRBV6-1 and TRBJ1-2; D remains unclear. Germline loops: CDR1 MNHNS, CDR2 SASEGT. The CDR3 has 17 residues. The germline V and J ends were trimmed by 4 bases and 2 bases, with 20 bases remaining between them. The CDR3 is CASSVLGEFGPNYGYTF. In DNA, the CDR3 is TGTGCCAGCAGTGTCCTCGGGGAATTCGGGCCAAACTATGGCTACACCTTC.

The chain employs TRBV20-1 and TRBJ2-7, with 10 bases aligning to TRBD1. The CDR3 has 14 residues. The trim removed 5 bases at V and 5 bases at J, leaving 9 bases unmatched. Germline V CDR1 and CDR2: DFQATT, SNEGSKA (reference sequence). In DNA, the CDR3 is TGCAGTGCTGCCAAGGGACAGGGGTCCCACGAGCAGTACTTC. As protein: CSAAKGQGSHEQYF.

This clonotype was observed a handful of times. The gene calls are TRBV7-2 and TRBJ2-4; 10 bases map to TRBD1. The CDR3 runs to 15 residues. Trimming at V came to 5 bases and at J to 13 bases, leaving 14 bases not matched to a gene. Germline V CDR1 and CDR2: SGHTA, FQGNSA. CDR3 sequence: CASSPPGQGRSGQYF. In nucleotides, the CDR3 is TGTGCCAGCAGCCCTCCGGGACAGGGGAGAAGTGGGCAGTACTTC.

The table lists this clonotype with a few counts. J is TRBJ2-5 and V is TRBV11-2; tentatively, D is TRBD1 or TRBD2 (5 bases each). The V end was cut by 2 bases, the J end by 2 bases, with 12 bases between. CDR1 SGHAT and CDR2 FQNNGV come from the germline V gene. The CDR3 is 15 residues long. This chain's CDR3 is CASSLYFGAQETQYF. Here the CDR3 DNA reads TGTGCCAGCAGCTTATATTTCGGGGCACAAGAGACCCAGTACTTC.